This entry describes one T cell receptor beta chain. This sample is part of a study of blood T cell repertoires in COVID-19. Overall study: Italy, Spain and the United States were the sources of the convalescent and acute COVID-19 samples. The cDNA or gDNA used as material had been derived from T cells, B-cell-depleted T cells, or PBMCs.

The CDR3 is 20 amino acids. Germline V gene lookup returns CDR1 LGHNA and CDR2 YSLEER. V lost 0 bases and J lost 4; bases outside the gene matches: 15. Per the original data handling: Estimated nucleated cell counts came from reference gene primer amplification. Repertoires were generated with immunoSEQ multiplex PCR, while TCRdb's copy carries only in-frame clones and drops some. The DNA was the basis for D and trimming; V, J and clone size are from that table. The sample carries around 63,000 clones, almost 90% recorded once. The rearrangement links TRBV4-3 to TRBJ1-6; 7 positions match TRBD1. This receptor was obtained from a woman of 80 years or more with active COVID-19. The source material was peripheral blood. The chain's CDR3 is CASSQEPGTASNHYNSPLHF. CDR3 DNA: TGCGCCAGCAGCCAAGAACCCGGGACAGCCTCTAACCATTATAATTCACCCCTCCACTTT.